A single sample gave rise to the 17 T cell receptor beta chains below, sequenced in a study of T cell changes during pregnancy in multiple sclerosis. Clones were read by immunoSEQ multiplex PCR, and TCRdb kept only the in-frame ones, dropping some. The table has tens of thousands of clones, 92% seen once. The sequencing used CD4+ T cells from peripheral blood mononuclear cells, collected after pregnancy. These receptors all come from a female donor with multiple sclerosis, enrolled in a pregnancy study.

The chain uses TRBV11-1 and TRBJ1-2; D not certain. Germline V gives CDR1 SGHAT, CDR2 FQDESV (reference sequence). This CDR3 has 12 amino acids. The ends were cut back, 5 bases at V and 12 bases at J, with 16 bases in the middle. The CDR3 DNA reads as TGTGCCAGCAGCCGCGGAGGCGGGATTAACACCTTC. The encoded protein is CASSRGGGINTF.

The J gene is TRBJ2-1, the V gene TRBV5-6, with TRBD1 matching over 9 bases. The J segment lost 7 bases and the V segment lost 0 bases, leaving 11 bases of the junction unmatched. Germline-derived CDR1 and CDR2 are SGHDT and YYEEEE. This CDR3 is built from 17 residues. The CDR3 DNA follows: TGTGCCAGCAGCTTGGCCTTTACGGGACAGGGATGGAATGAGCAGTTCTTC. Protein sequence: CASSLAFTGQGWNEQFF.

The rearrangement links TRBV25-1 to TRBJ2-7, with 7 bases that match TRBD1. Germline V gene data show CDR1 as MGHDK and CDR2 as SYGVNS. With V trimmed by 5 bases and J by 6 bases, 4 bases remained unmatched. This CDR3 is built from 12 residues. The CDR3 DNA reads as TGTGCCAGCAGTTGGGGACAGCTCGAGCAGTACTTC. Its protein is CASSWGQLEQYF.

The CDR3 nucleotides read TGTGCCAGCAGCTCCTTCGGAGGGATCTACTCCTACGAGCAGTACTTC. It yields the protein CASSSFGGIYSYEQYF. The chain has TRBV7-9 and TRBJ2-7; maybe TRBD2 (6 bases). Per the germline V gene, CDR1 is SEHNR and CDR2 is FQNEAQ (reference sequence). There are 16 residues in the CDR3. The V end lost 4 bases, the J end lost 0 bases, and 16 bases lay between the germline ends.

This chain's CDR3 is CASSAEGGRGNEQFF. The CDR3 nucleotides read TGTGCCAGCAGTGCGGAGGGGGGGCGGGGCAATGAGCAGTTCTTC. The V and J genes are TRBV2 and TRBJ2-1, with D perhaps TRBD2 (7 bases). This CDR3 region has 15 residues. Trimming cost V 4 bases and J 6 bases, with 16 bases left between them. Germline V gives CDR1 SNHLY, CDR2 FYNNEI.

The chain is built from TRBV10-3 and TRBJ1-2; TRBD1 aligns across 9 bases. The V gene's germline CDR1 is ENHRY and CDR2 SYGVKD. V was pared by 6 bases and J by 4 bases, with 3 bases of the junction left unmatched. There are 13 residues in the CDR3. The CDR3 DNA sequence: TGTGCCATCAGCTTACAGGGGGCCTATGGCTACACCTTC. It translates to CAISLQGAYGYTF.

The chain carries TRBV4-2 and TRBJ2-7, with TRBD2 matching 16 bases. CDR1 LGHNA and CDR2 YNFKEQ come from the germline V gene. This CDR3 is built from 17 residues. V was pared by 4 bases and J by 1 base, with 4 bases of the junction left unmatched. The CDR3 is CASSPGTSGGVSYEQYF. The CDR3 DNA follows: TGTGCCAGCAGCCCTGGGACTAGCGGGGGGGTTTCCTACGAGCAGTACTTC.

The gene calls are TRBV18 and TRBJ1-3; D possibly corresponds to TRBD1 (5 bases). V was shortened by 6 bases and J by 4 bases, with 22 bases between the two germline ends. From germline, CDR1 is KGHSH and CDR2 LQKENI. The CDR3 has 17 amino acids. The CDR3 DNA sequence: TGTGCCAGCTCTTCCCTCTCCAGGGTCCTGGGAGGAAACACCATATATTTT. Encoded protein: CASSSLSRVLGGNTIYF.

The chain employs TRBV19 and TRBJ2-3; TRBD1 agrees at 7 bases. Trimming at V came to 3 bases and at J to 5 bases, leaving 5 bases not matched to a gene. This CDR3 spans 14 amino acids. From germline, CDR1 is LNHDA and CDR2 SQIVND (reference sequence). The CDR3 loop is CASSMGQGVDTQYF. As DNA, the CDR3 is TGTGCCAGTAGTATGGGGCAGGGGGTAGATACGCAGTATTTT.

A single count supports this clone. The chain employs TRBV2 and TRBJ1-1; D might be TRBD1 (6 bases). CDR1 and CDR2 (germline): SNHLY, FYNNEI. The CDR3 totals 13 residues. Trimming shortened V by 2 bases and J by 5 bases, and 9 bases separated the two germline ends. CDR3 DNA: TGTGCCAGCAGTGAAACAGGGAGAACTGAAGCTTTCTTT. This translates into CASSETGRTEAFF.

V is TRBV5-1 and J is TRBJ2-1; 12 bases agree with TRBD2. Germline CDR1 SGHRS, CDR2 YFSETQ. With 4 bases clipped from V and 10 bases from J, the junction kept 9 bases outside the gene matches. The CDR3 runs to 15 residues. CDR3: CASSPRLAGAGEQFF. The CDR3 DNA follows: TGCGCCAGCAGCCCAAGACTAGCGGGGGCGGGGGAGCAGTTCTTC.

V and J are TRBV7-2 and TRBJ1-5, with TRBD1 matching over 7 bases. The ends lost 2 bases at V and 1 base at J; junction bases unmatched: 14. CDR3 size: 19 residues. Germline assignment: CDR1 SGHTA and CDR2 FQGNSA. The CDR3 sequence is CASSLMVGTDGGSNQPQHF. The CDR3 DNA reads TGTGCCAGCAGCTTAATGGTTGGGACAGACGGCGGGAGCAATCAGCCCCAGCATTTT.

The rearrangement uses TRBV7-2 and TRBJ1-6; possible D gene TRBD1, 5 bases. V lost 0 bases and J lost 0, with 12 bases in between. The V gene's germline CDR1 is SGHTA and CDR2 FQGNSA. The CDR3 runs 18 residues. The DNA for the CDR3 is TGTGCCAGCAGCTTAGCTCCGGGACTGAGCTCCTATAATTCACCCCTCCACTTT. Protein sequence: CASSLAPGLSSYNSPLHF.

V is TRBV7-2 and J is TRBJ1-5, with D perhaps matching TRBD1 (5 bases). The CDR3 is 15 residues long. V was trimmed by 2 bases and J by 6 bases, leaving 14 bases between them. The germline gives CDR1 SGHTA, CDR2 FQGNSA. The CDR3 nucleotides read TGTGCCAGCAGCTTATTTAATGGCCAGGGTCAGCCCCAGCATTTT. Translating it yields CASSLFNGQGQPQHF.

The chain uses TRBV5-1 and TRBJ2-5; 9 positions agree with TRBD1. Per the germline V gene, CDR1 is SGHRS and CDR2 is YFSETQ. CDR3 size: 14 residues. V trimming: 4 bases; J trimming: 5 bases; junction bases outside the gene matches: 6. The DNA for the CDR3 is TGCGCCAGCAGCCAAACAGGGGGCAGGGAGACCCAGTACTTC. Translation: CASSQTGGRETQYF.

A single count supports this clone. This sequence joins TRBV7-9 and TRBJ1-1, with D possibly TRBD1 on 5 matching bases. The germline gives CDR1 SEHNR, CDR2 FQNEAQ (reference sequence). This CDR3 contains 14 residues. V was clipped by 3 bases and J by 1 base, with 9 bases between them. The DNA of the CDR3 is TGTGCCAGCAGCTTGAGACAGCAGAACACTGAAGCTTTCTTT. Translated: CASSLRQQNTEAFF.

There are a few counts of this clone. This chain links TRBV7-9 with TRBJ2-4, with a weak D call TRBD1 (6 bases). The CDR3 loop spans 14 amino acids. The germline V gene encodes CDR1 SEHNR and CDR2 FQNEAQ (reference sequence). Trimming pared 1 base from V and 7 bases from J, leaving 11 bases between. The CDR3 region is CASSLDRVRNIQYF. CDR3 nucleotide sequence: TGTGCCAGCAGCTTAGACAGGGTGAGGAACATTCAGTACTTC.